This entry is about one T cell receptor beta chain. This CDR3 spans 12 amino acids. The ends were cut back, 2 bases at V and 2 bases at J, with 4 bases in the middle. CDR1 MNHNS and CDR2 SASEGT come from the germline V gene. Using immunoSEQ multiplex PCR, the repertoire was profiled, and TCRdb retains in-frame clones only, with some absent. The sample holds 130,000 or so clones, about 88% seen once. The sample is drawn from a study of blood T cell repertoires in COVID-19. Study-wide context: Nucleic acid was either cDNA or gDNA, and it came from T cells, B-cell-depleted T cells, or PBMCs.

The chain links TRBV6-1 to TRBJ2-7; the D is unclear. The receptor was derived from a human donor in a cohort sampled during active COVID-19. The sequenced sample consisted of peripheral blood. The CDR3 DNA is TGTGCCAGCAGTGAACAGACCTACGAGCAGTACTTC. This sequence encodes CASSEQTYEQYF.